Included here is one T cell receptor (beta chain) sequence, with context. Sequenced by immunoSEQ multiplex PCR; TCRdb stores in-frame clones only, minus some. The table includes approximately 73,000 clones, approximately 95% detected once. This entry is derived from a study of technical replicates of blood from several donors. CDR3 length: 14 residues. After removal of 7 bases from V and 5 bases from J, the junction contained 6 bases not matched to a gene. The germline CDR1 and CDR2 sequences are SGHVS and FNYEAQ. This sequence joins TRBV7-6 and TRBJ2-2; 8 positions match TRBD2. Sample: T cells isolated from PBMCs. The receptor comes from a human donor in good health. The DNA of the CDR3 is TGTGCCAGCACGAGCGGGAGCATAACCGGGGAGCTGTTTTTT. Translation: CASTSGSITGELFF.